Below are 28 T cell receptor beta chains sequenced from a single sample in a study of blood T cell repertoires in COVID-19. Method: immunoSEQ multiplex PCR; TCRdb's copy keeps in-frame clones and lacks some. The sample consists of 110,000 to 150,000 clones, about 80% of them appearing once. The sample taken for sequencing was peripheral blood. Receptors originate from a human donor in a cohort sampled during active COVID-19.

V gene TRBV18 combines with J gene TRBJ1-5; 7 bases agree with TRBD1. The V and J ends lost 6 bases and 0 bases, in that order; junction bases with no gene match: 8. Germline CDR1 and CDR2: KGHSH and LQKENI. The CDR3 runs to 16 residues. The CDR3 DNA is TGTGCCAGCTCTCCCGACAGGGCAGATAGCAATCAGCCCCAGCATTTT. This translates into CASSPDRADSNQPQHF.

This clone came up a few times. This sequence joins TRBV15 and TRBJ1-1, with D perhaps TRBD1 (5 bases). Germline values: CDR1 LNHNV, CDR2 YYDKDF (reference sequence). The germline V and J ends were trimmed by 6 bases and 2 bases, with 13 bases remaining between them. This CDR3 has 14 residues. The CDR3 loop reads CATRPGGRNTEAFF. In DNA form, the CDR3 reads TGTGCCACCAGACCGGGGGGAAGAAACACTGAAGCTTTCTTT.

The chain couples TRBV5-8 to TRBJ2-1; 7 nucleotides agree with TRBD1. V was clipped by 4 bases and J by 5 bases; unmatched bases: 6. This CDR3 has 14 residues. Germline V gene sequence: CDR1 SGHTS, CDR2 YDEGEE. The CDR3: CASSNDRVNNEQFF. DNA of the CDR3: TGTGCCAGCAGCAACGACAGGGTTAACAATGAGCAGTTCTTC.

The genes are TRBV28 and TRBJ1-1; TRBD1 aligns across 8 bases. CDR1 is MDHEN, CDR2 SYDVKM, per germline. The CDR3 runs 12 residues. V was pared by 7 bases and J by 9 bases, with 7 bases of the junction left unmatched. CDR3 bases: TGTGCCAGCACCCAGGGGGCCTACCAAGCTTTCTTT. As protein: CASTQGAYQAFF.

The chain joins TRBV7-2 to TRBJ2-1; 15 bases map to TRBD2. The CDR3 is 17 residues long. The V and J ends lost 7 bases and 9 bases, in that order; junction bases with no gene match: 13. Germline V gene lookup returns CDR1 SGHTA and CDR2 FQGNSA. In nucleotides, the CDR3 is TGTGCCAGCACCCCGACGTGGACTAGCGGGAGGGCTGGTGAGCAGTTCTTC. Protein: CASTPTWTSGRAGEQFF.

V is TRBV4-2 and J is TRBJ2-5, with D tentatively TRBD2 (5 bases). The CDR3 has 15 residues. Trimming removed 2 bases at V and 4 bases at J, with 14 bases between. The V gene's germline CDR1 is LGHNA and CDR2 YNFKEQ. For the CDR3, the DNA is TGTGCCAGCAGCCAAAAGAGAGCGGCCTTAGAGACCCAGTACTTC. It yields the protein CASSQKRAALETQYF.

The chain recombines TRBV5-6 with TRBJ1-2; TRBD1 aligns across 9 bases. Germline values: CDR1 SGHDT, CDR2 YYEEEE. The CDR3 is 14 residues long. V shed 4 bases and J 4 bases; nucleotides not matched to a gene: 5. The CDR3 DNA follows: TGTGCCAGCAGCGGGGACAGGGCTACCTATGGCTACACCTTC. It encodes CASSGDRATYGYTF.

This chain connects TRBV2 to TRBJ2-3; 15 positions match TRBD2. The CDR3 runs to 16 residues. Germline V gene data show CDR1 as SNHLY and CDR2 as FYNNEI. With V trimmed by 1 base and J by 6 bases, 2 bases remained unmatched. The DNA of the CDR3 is TGTGCCAGCAGTGAAGAAGGGACTAGCGGGGGGGATACGCAGTATTTT. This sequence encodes CASSEEGTSGGDTQYF.

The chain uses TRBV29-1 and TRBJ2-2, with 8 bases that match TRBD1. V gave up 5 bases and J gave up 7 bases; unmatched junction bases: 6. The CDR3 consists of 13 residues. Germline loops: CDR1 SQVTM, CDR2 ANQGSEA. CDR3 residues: CSVMAGGNGELFF. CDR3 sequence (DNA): TGCAGCGTTATGGCAGGGGGCAACGGGGAGCTGTTTTTT.

CDR3 coding DNA: TGTGCCAGCAGCTTAGCGGGTCCAGGGTTGGGCTATGGCTACACCTTC. Residues: CASSLAGPGLGYGYTF. The gene calls are TRBV7-2 and TRBJ1-2; a weak D match, TRBD1 (5 bases). The germline CDR1 and CDR2 sequences are SGHTA and FQGNSA. The CDR3 length is 16 residues. With 0 bases removed from V and 4 bases from J, the gap between germline ends came to 15 bases.

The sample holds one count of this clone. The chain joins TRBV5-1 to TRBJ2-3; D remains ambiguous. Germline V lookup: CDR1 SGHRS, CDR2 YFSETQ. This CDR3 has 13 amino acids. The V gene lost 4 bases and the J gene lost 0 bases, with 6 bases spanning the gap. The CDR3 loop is CASSLPSTDTQYF. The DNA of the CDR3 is TGCGCCAGCAGCCTCCCGAGCACAGATACGCAGTATTTT.

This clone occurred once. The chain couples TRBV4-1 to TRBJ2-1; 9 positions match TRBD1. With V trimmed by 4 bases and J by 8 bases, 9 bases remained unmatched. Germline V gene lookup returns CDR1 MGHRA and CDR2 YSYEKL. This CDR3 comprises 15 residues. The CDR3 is CASSPLGTGQYEQFF. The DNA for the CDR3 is TGCGCCAGCAGCCCCCTCGGGACAGGGCAATATGAGCAGTTCTTC.

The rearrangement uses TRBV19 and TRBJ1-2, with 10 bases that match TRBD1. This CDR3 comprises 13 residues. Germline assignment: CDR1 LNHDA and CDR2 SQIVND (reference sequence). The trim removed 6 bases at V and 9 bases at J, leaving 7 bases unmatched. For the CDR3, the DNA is TGTGCCAGTAGATTGGGACAGGGGACACGCTACACCTTC. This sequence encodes CASRLGQGTRYTF. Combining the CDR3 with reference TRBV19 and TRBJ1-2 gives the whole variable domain DGGITQSPKYLFRKEGQNVTLSCEQNLNHDAMYWYRQDPGQGLRLIYYSQIVNDFQKGDIAEGYSVSREKKESFPLTVTSAQKNPTAFYLCASRLGQGTRYTFGSGTRLTVV.

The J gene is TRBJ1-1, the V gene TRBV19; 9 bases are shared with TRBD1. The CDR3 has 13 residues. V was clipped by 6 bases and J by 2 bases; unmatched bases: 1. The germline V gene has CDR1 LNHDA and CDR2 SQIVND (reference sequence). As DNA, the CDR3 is TGTGCCAGTAGGGGACAGGGTAACACTGAAGCTTTCTTT. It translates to CASRGQGNTEAFF.

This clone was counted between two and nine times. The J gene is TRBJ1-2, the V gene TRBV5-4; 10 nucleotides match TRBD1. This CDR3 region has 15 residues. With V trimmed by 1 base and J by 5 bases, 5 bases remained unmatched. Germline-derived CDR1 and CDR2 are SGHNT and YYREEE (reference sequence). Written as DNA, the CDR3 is TGTGCCAGCAGCTTGCGAGACAGGGGGCAATATGGCTACACCTTC. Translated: CASSLRDRGQYGYTF.

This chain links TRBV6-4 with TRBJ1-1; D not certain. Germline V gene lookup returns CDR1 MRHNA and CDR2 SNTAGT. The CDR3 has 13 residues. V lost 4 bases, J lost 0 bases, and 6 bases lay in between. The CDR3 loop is CASSVYMNTEAFF. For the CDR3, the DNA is TGTGCCAGCAGTGTGTACATGAACACTGAAGCTTTCTTT.

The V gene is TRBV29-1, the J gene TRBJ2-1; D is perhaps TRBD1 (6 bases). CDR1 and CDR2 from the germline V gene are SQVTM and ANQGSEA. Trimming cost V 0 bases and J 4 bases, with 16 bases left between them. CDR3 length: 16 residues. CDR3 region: CSVEDPDRRYYNEQFF. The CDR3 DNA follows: TGCAGCGTTGAAGACCCCGACAGGCGGTATTACAATGAGCAGTTCTTC.

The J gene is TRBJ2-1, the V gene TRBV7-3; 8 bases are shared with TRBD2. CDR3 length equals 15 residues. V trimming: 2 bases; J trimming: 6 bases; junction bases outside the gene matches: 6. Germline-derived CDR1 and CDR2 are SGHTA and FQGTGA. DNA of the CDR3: TGTGCCAGCAGCTTAGGGACTAGTAATGGCAATGAGCAGTTCTTC. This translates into CASSLGTSNGNEQFF.

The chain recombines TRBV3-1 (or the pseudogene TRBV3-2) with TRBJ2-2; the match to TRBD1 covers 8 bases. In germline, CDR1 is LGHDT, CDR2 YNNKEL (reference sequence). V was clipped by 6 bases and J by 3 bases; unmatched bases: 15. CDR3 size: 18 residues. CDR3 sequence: CASSPLFPGGADTGELFF. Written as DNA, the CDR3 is TGTGCCAGCAGTCCTCTCTTTCCAGGGGGCGCGGACACCGGGGAGCTGTTTTTT.

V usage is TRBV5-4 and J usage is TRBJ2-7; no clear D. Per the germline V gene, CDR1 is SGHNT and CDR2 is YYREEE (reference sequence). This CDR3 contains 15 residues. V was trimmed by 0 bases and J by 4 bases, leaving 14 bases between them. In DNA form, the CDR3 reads TGTGCCAGCAGCTTGGACCAGGCCATAAGTTACGAGCAGTACTTC. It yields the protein CASSLDQAISYEQYF. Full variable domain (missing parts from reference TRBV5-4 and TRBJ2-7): ETGVTQSPTHLIKTRGQQVTLRCSSQSGHNTVSWYQQALGQGPQFIFQYYREEENGRGNFPPRFSGLQFPNYSSELNVNALELDDSALYLCASSLDQAISYEQYFGPGTRLTVT.

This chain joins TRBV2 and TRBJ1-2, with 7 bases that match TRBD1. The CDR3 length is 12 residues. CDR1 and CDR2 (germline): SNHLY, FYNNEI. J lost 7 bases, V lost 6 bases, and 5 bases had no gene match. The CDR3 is CASRGDRAGYTF. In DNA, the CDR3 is TGTGCCAGCAGGGGGGACAGAGCTGGCTACACCTTC.

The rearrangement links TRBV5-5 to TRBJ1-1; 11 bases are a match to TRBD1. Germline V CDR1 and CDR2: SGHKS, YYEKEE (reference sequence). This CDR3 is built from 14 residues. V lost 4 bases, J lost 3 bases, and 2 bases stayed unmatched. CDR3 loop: CASSQGQGDTEAFF. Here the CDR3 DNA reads TGTGCCAGCAGCCAGGGACAGGGGGACACTGAAGCTTTCTTT. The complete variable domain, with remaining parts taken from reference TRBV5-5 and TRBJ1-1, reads DAGVTQSPTHLIKTRGQQVTLRCSPISGHKSVSWYQQVLGQGPQFIFQYYEKEERGRGNFPDRFSARQFPNYSSELNVNALLLGDSALYLCASSQGQGDTEAFFGQGTRLTVV.

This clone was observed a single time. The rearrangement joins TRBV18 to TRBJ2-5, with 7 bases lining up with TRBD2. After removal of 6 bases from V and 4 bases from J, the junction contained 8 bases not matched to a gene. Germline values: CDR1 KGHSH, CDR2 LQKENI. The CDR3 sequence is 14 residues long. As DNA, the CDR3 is TGTGCCAGCTCCCCATCCGGGGGGTTAGAGACCCAGTACTTC. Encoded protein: CASSPSGGLETQYF. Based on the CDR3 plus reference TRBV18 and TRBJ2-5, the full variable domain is NAGVMQNPRHLVRRRGQEARLRCSPMKGHSHVYWYRQLPEEGLKFMVYLQKENIIDESGMPKERFSAEFPKEGPSILRIQQVVRGDSAAYFCASSPSGGLETQYFGPGTRLLVL.

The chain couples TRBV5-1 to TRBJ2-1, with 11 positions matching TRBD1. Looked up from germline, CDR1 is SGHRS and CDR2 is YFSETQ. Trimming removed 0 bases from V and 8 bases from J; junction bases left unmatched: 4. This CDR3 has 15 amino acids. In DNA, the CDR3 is TGCGCCAGCAGCTTGGGGACAGGGGGCGTCGATGAGCAGTTCTTC. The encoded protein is CASSLGTGGVDEQFF.

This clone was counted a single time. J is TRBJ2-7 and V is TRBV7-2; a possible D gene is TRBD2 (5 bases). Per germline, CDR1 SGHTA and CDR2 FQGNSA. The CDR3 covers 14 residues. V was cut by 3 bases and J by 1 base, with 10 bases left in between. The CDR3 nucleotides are TGTGCCAGCAGCTTCATCGGGGTTTCCTACGAGCAGTACTTC. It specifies CASSFIGVSYEQYF.

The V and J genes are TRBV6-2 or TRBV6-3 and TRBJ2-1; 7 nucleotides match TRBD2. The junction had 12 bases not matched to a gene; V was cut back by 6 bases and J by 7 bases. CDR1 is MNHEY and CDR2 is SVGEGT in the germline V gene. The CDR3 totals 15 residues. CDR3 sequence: CASSQGAGVHNEQFF. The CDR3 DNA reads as TGTGCCAGCAGCCAGGGCGCGGGAGTTCATAATGAGCAGTTCTTC.

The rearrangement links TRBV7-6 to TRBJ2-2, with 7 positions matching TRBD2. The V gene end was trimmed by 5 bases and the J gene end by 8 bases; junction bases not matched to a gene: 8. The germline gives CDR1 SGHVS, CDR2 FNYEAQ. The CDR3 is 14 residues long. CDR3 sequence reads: CASSNTPGLGELFF. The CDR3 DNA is TGTGCCAGCAGCAACACCCCGGGACTAGGGGAGCTGTTTTTT.

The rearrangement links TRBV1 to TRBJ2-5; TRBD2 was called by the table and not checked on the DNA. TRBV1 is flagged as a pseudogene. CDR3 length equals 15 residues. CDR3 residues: CTSSRGGRMRETQYF. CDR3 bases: TGCACCAGCAGCCGGGGGGGGAGGATGAGGGAGACCCAGTACTTC.